This T cell receptor beta chain was recorded in a study of blood T cell repertoires in COVID-19. Study processing details: It was from reference gene primer amplification that nucleated cell counts were estimated. TCRdb keeps only in-frame clones here, not all; method: immunoSEQ multiplex PCR. The V and J calls and clone size were taken over from that table, and D and trimming were inferred from the DNA. Of roughly 200,000 clones in the sample, approximately 80% are singletons; the top ten hold about 10%. Losses at the gene ends were 5 bases for V and 0 bases for J; bases not matched to a gene: 12. Germline loops: CDR1 LNHDA, CDR2 SQIVND (reference sequence). This CDR3 region has 17 residues. The Seattle site enrolled patients during active infection and followed them longitudinally.

The chain carries TRBV19 and TRBJ1-2; TRBD1 matches at 7 bases. This sequence originates from a woman of 80 years or more with COVID-19, enrolled during active disease. The sequencing sample was made of peripheral blood. CDR3 loop: CASSPRQGFPTNYGYTF. In nucleotides, the CDR3 is TGTGCCAGTAGTCCTCGACAGGGATTCCCCACTAACTATGGCTACACCTTC.